What follows are 9 T cell receptor beta chains derived from one specimen sequenced in a study of spatial heterogeneity in lung cancer. Regarding time point: sample taken at primary tumor resection. Study-wide results and caveats: Mutation tallies in tumors tracked expanded intratumoral alpha and beta TCR counts.

No antigen has been identified for these receptors. Using its own MiXCR run on the 5' RACE reads, TCRdb lists one record per CDR3 protein. The repertoire holds roughly 1,400 distinct CDR3 sequences, with under 25% as singletons. The sample was lung tumor tissue, taken at surgery. The source of these receptors is a male donor with early-stage non-small cell lung cancer.

As concerns this clonotype: The library was built for alpha chains, so this beta chain is an off-target read and its size means little. The chain links TRBV12-3 or TRBV12-4 to TRBJ2-2; D remains unclear. Trimming removed 6 bases from V and 4 bases from J, with 9 bases in between. This CDR3 comprises 13 residues. The CDR3 loop is CASRGLSTGELFF. CDR3 sequence (DNA): TGTGCCAGCAGGGGTCTTTCCACCGGGGAGCTGTTTTTT.

A remark on this clonotype: The size of this beta chain means little, since it is a stray read in a library made for alpha chains. The chain couples TRBV12-3 or TRBV12-4 to TRBJ2-3; tentative D call: TRBD2 (6 bases). V lost 6 bases to trimming and J lost 10 bases, with 14 bases between them. The CDR3 contains 12 residues. CDR3 DNA: TGTGCCAGCAGCGGGGACTCCGGAGCGCAGTATTTT. Translated, it gives CASSGDSGAQYF.

A remark on this clonotype: Since it is a stray read in a library aimed at alpha chains, this beta chain has a size that is not meaningful. The V gene is TRBV5-1, the J gene TRBJ1-1; perhaps TRBD1 as D (5 bases). CDR1 and CDR2 (germline): SGHRS, YFSETQ. V was clipped by 7 bases and J by 11 bases, with 24 bases between them. CDR3 length: 14 amino acids. The CDR3 reads CASSDGDGGTEAFF. The CDR3 DNA reads TGCGCCAGCTCCGACGGGGACGGTGGAACAGAGGCTTTCTTT.

Details on this clonotype: This beta chain was picked up by a library intended for alpha chains and is off target, so its count carries little meaning. The V gene is TRBV7-9, the J gene TRBJ2-3; possibly TRBD2 for D (6 bases). The CDR3 extends over 12 amino acids. The V end was cut by 7 bases, the J end by 6 bases, with 11 bases between. Germline CDR1 and CDR2: SEHNR and FQNEAQ (reference sequence). CDR3 nucleotide sequence: TGTGCCAGCACCTCCCGGGGGGATACGCAGTATTTT. Protein sequence: CASTSRGDTQYF. Based on the CDR3 plus reference TRBV7-9 and TRBJ2-3, the full variable domain is DTGVSQNPRHKITKRGQNVTFRCDPISEHNRLYWYRQTLGQGPEFLTYFQNEAQLEKSRLLSDRFSAERPKGSFSTLEIQRTEQGDSAMYLCASTSRGDTQYFGPGTRLTVL.

This clonotype has more than one count but fewer than ten. Since it is a stray read in a library aimed at alpha chains, this beta chain has a size that is not meaningful. CDR3 nucleotide sequence: TGCAGTGCGACACTAGCGGGGCGTCAGTACTTC. Its translation: CSATLAGRQYF. The rearrangement links TRBV20-1 to TRBJ2-4, with 10 nucleotides matching TRBD2. V gave up 6 bases and J gave up 12 bases; unmatched junction bases: 5. The CDR3 is 11 residues long. Germline lookup yields CDR1 DFQATT and CDR2 SNEGSKA (reference sequence).

Worth noting for this clonotype: Because the library targeted alpha chains, this beta chain is an off-target read whose size means little. V and J are TRBV28 and TRBJ2-7; 8 bases agree with TRBD1. With V trimmed by 5 bases and J by 3 bases, 6 bases remained unmatched. The CDR3 extends over 14 amino acids. Germline assignment: CDR1 MDHEN and CDR2 SYDVKM. This CDR3 reads CASSPGTGIYEQYF. The CDR3 DNA is TGTGCCAGCAGTCCCGGGACAGGCATCTACGAGCAGTACTTC.

With respect to this clonotype: Found in a library prepared for alpha chains, this beta chain is an off-target read, and its abundance has little meaning. This chain connects TRBV12-3 or TRBV12-4 to TRBJ2-1; D might be TRBD1 (6 bases). Trimming took off 6 bases at V and 13 bases at J, with 19 bases between the two ends. CDR3 length: 13 amino acids. DNA for the CDR3: TGTGCCAGCAGCTGGGACACCCCCATGGAACAGTTCTTC. Protein product: CASSWDTPMEQFF.

As to this clonotype: This beta chain slipped into a library made for alpha chains as a stray read, so its size is not meaningful. The chain links TRBV3-1 to TRBJ2-7; D is uncertain. Germline CDR1 is LGHDT and CDR2 is YNNKEL (reference sequence). Trimming stripped 1 base from V and 6 bases from J, with 10 bases between. This CDR3 region has 13 residues. CDR3 in amino acids: CASSQVVGSEQYF. Here the CDR3 DNA reads TGTGCCAGCAGCCAAGTCGTAGGTTCCGAGCAGTACTTC.

In regard to this clonotype: This beta chain is an off-target read within a library intended for alpha chains, so its frequency means little. This sequence joins TRBV28 and TRBJ2-5; TRBD1 agrees at 7 bases. The CDR3 length is 12 residues. The V gene's germline CDR1 is MDHEN and CDR2 SYDVKM. Germline trimming cut 6 bases from V and 7 bases from J; bases unmatched to any gene: 5. The CDR3 is CASRAQGVTQYF. The CDR3 nucleotides read TGTGCCAGCAGAGCCCAGGGGGTGACCCAGTACTTC.